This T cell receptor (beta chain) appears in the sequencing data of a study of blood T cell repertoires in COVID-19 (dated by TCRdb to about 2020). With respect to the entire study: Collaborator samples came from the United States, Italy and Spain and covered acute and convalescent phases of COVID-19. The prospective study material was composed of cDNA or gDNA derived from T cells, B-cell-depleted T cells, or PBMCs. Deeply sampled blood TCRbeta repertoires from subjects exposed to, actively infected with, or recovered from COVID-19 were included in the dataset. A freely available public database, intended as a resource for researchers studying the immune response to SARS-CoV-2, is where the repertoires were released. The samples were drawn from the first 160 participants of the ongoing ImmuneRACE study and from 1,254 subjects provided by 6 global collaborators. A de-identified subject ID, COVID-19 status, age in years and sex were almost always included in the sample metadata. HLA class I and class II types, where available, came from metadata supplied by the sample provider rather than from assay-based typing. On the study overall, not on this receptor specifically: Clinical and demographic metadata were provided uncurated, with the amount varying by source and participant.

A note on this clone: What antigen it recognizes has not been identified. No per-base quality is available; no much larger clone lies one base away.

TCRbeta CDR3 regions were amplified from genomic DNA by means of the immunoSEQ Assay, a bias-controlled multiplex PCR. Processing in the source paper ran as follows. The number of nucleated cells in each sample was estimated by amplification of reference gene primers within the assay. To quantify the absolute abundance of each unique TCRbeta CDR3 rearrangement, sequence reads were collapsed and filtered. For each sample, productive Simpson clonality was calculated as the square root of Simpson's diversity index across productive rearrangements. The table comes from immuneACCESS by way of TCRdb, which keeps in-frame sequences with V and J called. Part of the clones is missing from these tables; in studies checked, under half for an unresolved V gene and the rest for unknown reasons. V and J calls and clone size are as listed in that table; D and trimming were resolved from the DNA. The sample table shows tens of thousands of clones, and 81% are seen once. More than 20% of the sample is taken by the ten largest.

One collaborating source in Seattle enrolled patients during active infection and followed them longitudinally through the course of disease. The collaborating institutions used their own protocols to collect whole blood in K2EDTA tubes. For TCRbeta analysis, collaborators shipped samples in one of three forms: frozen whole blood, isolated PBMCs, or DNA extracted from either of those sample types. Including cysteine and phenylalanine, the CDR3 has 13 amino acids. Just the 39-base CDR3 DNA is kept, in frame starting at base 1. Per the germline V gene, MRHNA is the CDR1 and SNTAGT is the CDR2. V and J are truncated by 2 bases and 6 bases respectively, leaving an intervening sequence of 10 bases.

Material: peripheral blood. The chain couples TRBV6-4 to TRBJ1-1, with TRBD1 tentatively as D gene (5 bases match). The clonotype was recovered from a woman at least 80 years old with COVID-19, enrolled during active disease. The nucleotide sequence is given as TGTGCCAGCAGTGACGAAGAAGGGGCTGAAGCTTTCTTT. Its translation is CASSDEEGAEAFF.